Listed below are T cell receptor beta chains from one sample, sequenced in a study of molecular identifiers for immune sequencing clone quantification. From the PCR reads, TCRdb called clonotypes with MiXCR, one entry per CDR3 protein. The sample includes about 320,000 distinct CDR3 sequences, roughly 24% of them seen just once. Material: naive CD8+ T cells from blood, with Jurkat cell RNA spiked in. The origin of the receptors is a human donor in good health. Some libraries in this study had Jurkat cell RNA spiked in. The CDR3 runs from the conserved cysteine through the conserved F or W. D genes are given only for firm matches. Not all rows give a size; the values are once, few, many and, for expanded clones, a class.

size: .
D: .
J: TRBJ2-2
V: TRBV7-9
CDR3: CARRLLAGIAPGELFF
DNA: TGTGCCCGCCGCCTTTTGGCGGGAATAGCCCCCGGGGAGCTGTTTTTT

size: many
D: .
J: TRBJ2-3
V: TRBV29-1
CDR3: CSVPGPETQYF
DNA: TGCAGCGTTCCCGGGCCCGAGACGCAGTATTTT

size: .
D: .
J: TRBJ1-1
V: TRBV6-1
CDR3: CAGSTGFSTEAFF
DNA: TGTGCCGGGTCGACAGGCTTTAGTACTGAAGCTTTCTTT

size: few
D: TRBD1
J: TRBJ2-7
V: TRBV7-2
CDR3: CASSLLEQGWYEQYF
DNA: TGTGCCAGCAGCTTACTTGAACAGGGGTGGTACGAGCAGTACTTC

size: few
D: TRBD1
J: TRBJ2-1
V: TRBV6-2/TRBV6-3
CDR3: CASSTGTGGYHEQFF
DNA: TGTGCCAGCAGTACCGGGACAGGGGGCTATCATGAGCAGTTCTTC

size: few
D: .
J: TRBJ2-6
V: TRBV19
CDR3: CASKPGSSGANVLTF
DNA: TGTGCCAGTAAACCAGGGAGCTCTGGGGCCAACGTCCTGACTTTC

size: many
D: .
J: TRBJ2-2
V: TRBV7-9
CDR3: CASSLEEYWNTGELFF
DNA: TGTGCCAGCAGCTTAGAAGAATACTGGAACACCGGGGAGCTGTTTTTT

size: few
D: .
J: TRBJ1-2
V: TRBV11-2
CDR3: CASSPLLGGYGYTF
DNA: TGTGCCAGCAGCCCGTTGCTAGGGGGCTATGGCTACACCTTC

size: .
D: .
J: TRBJ2-5
V: TRBV2
CDR3: CASRTDTNQETQYF
DNA: TGTGCCAGCAGAACGGACACGAACCAAGAGACCCAGTACTTC

size: few
D: TRBD2
J: TRBJ2-5
V: TRBV7-8
CDR3: CASSLRAGGEETQYF
DNA: TGTGCCAGCAGCCTACGAGCGGGGGGGGAAGAGACCCAGTACTTC

size: few
D: TRBD2
J: TRBJ2-2
V: TRBV9
CDR3: CASSRVAGAHGELFF
DNA: TGTGCCAGCAGCCGGGTAGCGGGAGCCCACGGGGAGCTGTTTTTT

size: few
D: .
J: TRBJ1-1
V: TRBV14
CDR3: CASSQDRWPGPTEAFF
DNA: TGTGCCAGCAGCCAAGATCGTTGGCCAGGGCCCACTGAAGCTTTCTTT

size: .
D: .
J: TRBJ2-2
V: TRBV6-1
CDR3: CASSPPTLATGGLFF
DNA: TGTGCCAGCAGCCCACCGACCTTAGCTACCGGGGGGCTGTTTTTT

size: .
D: .
J: TRBJ2-5
V: TRBV7-9
CDR3: CASSFVSGQETQYF
DNA: TGTGCCAGCAGCTTCGTTAGCGGACAAGAGACCCAGTACTTC

size: few
D: .
J: TRBJ2-1
V: TRBV7-2
CDR3: CASSLAGVYNEQFF
DNA: TGTGCCAGCAGCTTAGCAGGGGTCTACAATGAGCAGTTCTTC

size: .
D: .
J: TRBJ2-5
V: TRBV6-1
CDR3: CASSDGVTRPSETQYF
DNA: TGTGCCAGCAGTGATGGGGTCACGAGGCCCTCAGAGACCCAGTACTTC

size: few
D: TRBD1
J: TRBJ1-1
V: TRBV19
CDR3: CASSMNRGTGESLYTEAFF
DNA: TGTGCCAGTAGTATGAATAGAGGGACAGGGGAAAGTCTGTACACTGAAGCTTTCTTT

size: .
D: .
J: TRBJ1-3
V: TRBV21-1
CDR3: CASSKAPPGHGNTIYF
DNA: TGTGCCAGCAGCAAAGCGCCCCCCGGACACGGAAACACCATATATTTT

size: many
D: TRBD2
J: TRBJ2-1
V: TRBV7-9
CDR3: CASSSGSAGDYNEQFF
DNA: TGTGCCAGCAGCTCCGGCTCAGCGGGAGACTACAATGAGCAGTTCTTC

size: few
D: TRBD1
J: TRBJ2-1
V: TRBV7-9
CDR3: CASTPSGTGGFYNEQFF
DNA: TGTGCCAGCACCCCCTCGGGGACAGGGGGTTTCTACAATGAGCAGTTCTTC

size: many
D: .
J: TRBJ1-5
V: TRBV4-3
CDR3: CASSQVDINNQPQHF
DNA: TGCGCCAGCAGCCAAGTCGACATCAACAATCAGCCCCAGCATTTT

size: few
D: TRBD2
J: TRBJ2-3
V: TRBV14
CDR3: CASSQDPQAGGQFPDTQYF
DNA: TGTGCCAGCAGCCAAGACCCTCAAGCGGGGGGCCAATTCCCAGATACGCAGTATTTT

size: few
D: TRBD1
J: TRBJ1-1
V: TRBV18
CDR3: CASSPAPPGTDFEAFF
DNA: TGTGCCAGCTCACCGGCCCCGCCCGGGACAGATTTTGAAGCTTTCTTT

size: many
D: .
J: TRBJ2-7
V: TRBV5-1
CDR3: CASSPGSYF
DNA: TGCGCCAGCAGCCCGGGGTCCTACTTC

size: .
D: .
J: TRBJ1-6
V: TRBV4-3
CDR3: CASSQDMVIDNSPLHF
DNA: TGCGCCAGCAGCCAAGATATGGTTATAGATAATTCACCCCTCCACTTT

size: .
D: TRBD1
J: TRBJ1-1
V: TRBV27
CDR3: CASSSPGQGYLNTEAFF
DNA: TGTGCCAGCAGTTCACCGGGACAGGGGTATCTAAACACTGAAGCTTTCTTT

size: few
D: .
J: TRBJ1-2
V: TRBV28
CDR3: CASRIRGSNYGYTF
DNA: TGTGCCAGCAGAATCCGGGGTTCCAACTATGGCTACACCTTC

size: few
D: .
J: TRBJ2-3
V: TRBV6-6
CDR3: CASSQPLERPTDTQYF
DNA: TGTGCCAGCAGTCAACCGCTAGAAAGGCCCACAGATACGCAGTATTTT

size: many
D: .
J: TRBJ2-2
V: TRBV28
CDR3: CASSPDGGLDTGELFF
DNA: TGTGCCAGCAGTCCCGACGGGGGGCTTGACACCGGGGAGCTGTTTTTT

size: .
D: TRBD2
J: TRBJ2-1
V: TRBV27
CDR3: CASSPKGLAPSPFF
DNA: TGTGCCAGCAGTCCAAAGGGACTAGCGCCTTCTCCGTTCTTC

size: few
D: .
J: TRBJ2-5
V: TRBV5-1
CDR3: CASSPCGTQYF
DNA: TGCGCCAGCAGCCCATGCGGGACCCAGTACTTC

size: .
D: TRBD1
J: TRBJ1-6
V: TRBV4-3
CDR3: CASSQDRLGQGDSPLHF
DNA: TGCGCCAGCAGCCAAGATCGGCTGGGACAGGGGGATTCACCCCTCCACTTT

size: few
D: TRBD2
J: TRBJ2-2
V: TRBV20-1
CDR3: CSAPSGGYTNTGELFF
DNA: TGCAGTGCCCCTAGCGGGGGGTACACGAACACCGGGGAGCTGTTTTTT

size: many
D: TRBD1
J: TRBJ1-2
V: TRBV28
CDR3: CASSLGAGGYYGYTF
DNA: TGTGCCAGCAGTTTAGGTGCAGGGGGCTACTATGGCTACACCTTC

size: few
D: .
J: TRBJ1-1
V: TRBV29-1
CDR3: CSVEGGAPEAFF
DNA: TGCAGCGTTGAAGGGGGGGCCCCTGAAGCTTTCTTT

size: .
D: .
J: TRBJ2-7
V: TRBV28
CDR3: CASSTSSYQQYF
DNA: TGTGCCAGCAGTACGAGCTCCTACCAGCAGTACTTC

size: .
D: .
J: TRBJ1-2
V: TRBV28
CDR3: CASSLRARGPLYGYTF
DNA: TGTGCCAGCAGTTTAAGGGCCAGAGGCCCCCTCTATGGCTACACCTTC

size: few
D: TRBD1
J: TRBJ2-7
V: TRBV11-2
CDR3: CASSQPTGDRAHEQYF
DNA: TGTGCCAGCAGCCAACCAACTGGAGACAGGGCCCACGAGCAGTACTTC

size: many
D: .
J: TRBJ2-1
V: TRBV15
CDR3: CATSRDSGPKVF
DNA: TGTGCCACCAGCAGAGATTCGGGTCCGAAGGTCTTC

size: .
D: TRBD2
J: TRBJ2-4
V: TRBV6-5
CDR3: CASRELAEAKNIQYF
DNA: TGTGCCAGCAGGGAACTAGCGGAAGCCAAAAACATTCAGTACTTC